Below are 21 T cell receptor beta chains sequenced from a single sample in a study of T cell repertoires in cytomegalovirus infection. TCRdb passed the reads through MiXCR, listing each CDR3 protein once. The sample consists of approximately 750,000 distinct CDR3 sequences, less than 40% of them appearing once. The sample taken for sequencing was PBMCs. The receptors were sampled from a human donor in good health (CMV status not recorded). Some clones in this sample may be carry-over from other donors' samples.

The chain carries TRBV11-2 and TRBJ2-1, with D possibly TRBD1 on 5 matching bases. This CDR3 is built from 16 residues. The V end lost 7 bases, the J end lost 7 bases, and 23 bases lay between the germline ends. CDR1 and CDR2 from the germline V gene are SGHAT and FQNNGV. DNA for the CDR3: TGTGCCAGCAACCCCATGGGGCGGATCCGAGGTAATGAGCAGTTCTTC. Protein sequence: CASNPMGRIRGNEQFF.

The J gene is TRBJ2-2, the V gene TRBV28; D call uncertain. V lost 8 bases and J lost 7, with 8 bases in between. CDR1 and CDR2 (germline): MDHEN, SYDVKM. The CDR3 extends over 11 amino acids. CDR3: CASGFGGELFF. In nucleotides, the CDR3 is TGTGCCAGCGGATTTGGCGGGGAGCTGTTTTTT.

V gene TRBV6-2 or TRBV6-3 combines with J gene TRBJ2-7; 10 nucleotides line up with TRBD1. V shed 8 bases, J shed 2 bases, and the junction held 9 bases outside the gene matches. This CDR3 is 15 amino acids long. The germline gives CDR1 MNHEY, CDR2 SVGEGT. CDR3 nucleotide sequence: TGTGCCAGCGGGACCCGGGACAGGGGAGCCTACGAGCAGTACTTC. Protein product: CASGTRDRGAYEQYF.

The rearrangement joins TRBV5-6 to TRBJ1-6, with D maybe TRBD1 (5 bases). Trimming took off 5 bases at V and 7 bases at J, with 16 bases between the two ends. From germline, CDR1 is SGHDT and CDR2 YYEEEE. CDR3 size: 15 residues. Here the CDR3 DNA reads TGTGCCAGCAGTGCGGCGGGACTACTAAATTCACCCCTCCACTTT. Translated: CASSAAGLLNSPLHF.

This clonotype was detected only a few times. The chain couples TRBV12-3 or TRBV12-4 to TRBJ1-6, with no clear D. This CDR3 comprises 14 residues. V lost 2 bases and J lost 7, with 9 bases in between. This CDR3 is CASSLTMNNSPLHF. CDR3 bases: TGTGCCAGCAGTTTAACCATGAACAATTCACCCCTCCACTTT.

Many counts were recorded for this clonotype. The chain is built from TRBV7-8 and TRBJ2-5; D not certain. This CDR3 has 14 residues. The germline gives CDR1 SGHVS, CDR2 FQNEAQ. Trimming took 4 bases from V and 5 from J, leaving 14 bases between them. As DNA, the CDR3 is TGTGCCAGCAGCTCCGAAGGGCCAGTGGAGACCCAGTACTTC. It is translated as CASSSEGPVETQYF.

J is TRBJ2-3 and V is TRBV5-4; 14 bases map to TRBD2. The CDR3 totals 17 residues. V trimming: 3 bases; J trimming: 5 bases; junction bases outside the gene matches: 8. Per the germline V gene, CDR1 is SGHNT and CDR2 is YYREEE (reference sequence). For the CDR3, the DNA is TGTGCCAGCAGCTCGACTAGCGGGGGGGCCGGAATAGATACGCAGTATTTT. Protein product: CASSSTSGGAGIDTQYF.

The chain uses TRBV6-2 or TRBV6-3 and TRBJ1-5, with a weak D call TRBD1 (5 bases). Per germline, CDR1 MNHEY and CDR2 SVGEGT. V lost 7 bases to trimming and J lost 6 bases, with 19 bases between them. The CDR3 is made up of 15 amino acids. The CDR3 here is CASTLVGGLGQPQHF. CDR3 coding DNA: TGTGCCAGCACCCTAGTGGGGGGACTGGGTCAGCCCCAGCATTTT.

The chain combines TRBV7-9 with TRBJ1-1; perhaps TRBD1 as D (6 bases). V lost 5 bases to trimming and J lost 4 bases, with 14 bases between them. Germline loops: CDR1 SEHNR, CDR2 FQNEAQ (reference sequence). The CDR3 has 14 amino acids. The CDR3 DNA is TGTGCCAGCAGCCGCACACAGGGTATCACTGAAGCTTTCTTT. Amino acids: CASSRTQGITEAFF.

This sequence joins TRBV28 and TRBJ1-1; tentatively, D is TRBD1 (5 bases). This CDR3 is built from 15 residues. Trimming removed 6 bases from V and 3 bases from J, with 17 bases in between. Germline V lookup: CDR1 MDHEN, CDR2 SYDVKM. The DNA of the CDR3 is TGTGCCAGCAGCCCTGCTAGGGGAAGGGACACTGAAGCTTTCTTT. This encodes CASSPARGRDTEAFF. The whole variable domain, remainder taken from reference TRBV28 and TRBJ1-1, is DVKVTQSSRYLVKRTGEKVFLECVQDMDHENMFWYRQDPGLGLRLIYFSYDVKMKEKGDIPEGYSVSREKKERFSLILESASTNQTSMYLCASSPARGRDTEAFFGQGTRLTVV.

The gene calls are TRBV7-8 and TRBJ2-5; 9 bases are a match to TRBD2. With 1 base clipped from V and 4 bases from J, the junction kept 10 bases outside the gene matches. Germline CDR1 and CDR2: SGHVS and FQNEAQ. The CDR3 covers 17 residues. CDR3 DNA: TGTGCCAGCAGCTTAGGGAAATCTAGCGGGGCTGGAGAGACCCAGTACTTC. Protein sequence: CASSLGKSSGAGETQYF. Variable domain in full (rest from reference TRBV7-8 and TRBJ2-5): GAGVSQSPRYKVAKRGQDVALRCDPISGHVSLFWYQQALGQGPEFLTYFQNEAQLDKSGLPSDRFFAERPEGSVSTLKIQRTQQEDSAVYLCASSLGKSSGAGETQYFGPGTRLLVL.

The chain couples TRBV15 to TRBJ2-3, with D maybe TRBD1 (6 bases). This CDR3 is 16 amino acids long. The germline V gene has CDR1 LNHNV and CDR2 YYDKDF (reference sequence). Trimming left V 0 bases short and J 0 bases short, with 10 bases between. The DNA for the CDR3 is TGTGCCACCAGCAGAGAACAGGGCCGAAGCACAGATACGCAGTATTTT. It specifies CATSREQGRSTDTQYF.

This clonotype has just a few counts. The chain uses TRBV6-5 and TRBJ1-5; D is perhaps TRBD1 (6 bases). Germline values: CDR1 MNHEY, CDR2 SVGAGI. V was shortened by 6 bases and J by 3 bases, with 15 bases between the two germline ends. CDR3 length equals 15 residues. The CDR3 loop is CASRQAGGANQPQHF. CDR3 bases: TGTGCCAGCAGACAGGCGGGGGGGGCCAATCAGCCCCAGCATTTT.

This clonotype showed up just a few times. The chain combines TRBV7-2 with TRBJ2-7; TRBD1 matches 9 bases. This CDR3 has 15 residues. Germline-derived CDR1 and CDR2 are SGHTA and FQGNSA. Trimming cost V 1 base and J 5 bases; bases outside gene matches: 6. CDR3 protein: CASSLVGTGNNEQYF. In nucleotides, the CDR3 is TGTGCCAGCAGCTTAGTTGGGACAGGGAATAACGAGCAGTACTTC. The full variable domain, in which reference TRBV7-2 and TRBJ2-7 provide the parts outside the CDR3, is GAGVSQSPSNKVTEKGKDVELRCDPISGHTALYWYRQSLGQGLEFLIYFQGNSAPDKSGLPSDRFSAERTGGSVSTLTIQRTQQEDSAVYLCASSLVGTGNNEQYFGPGTRLTVT.

J is TRBJ1-1 and V is TRBV6-5; D call uncertain. V lost 2 bases and J 1 base, leaving 5 bases between the germline ends. The germline gives CDR1 MNHEY, CDR2 SVGAGI. The CDR3 is 13 residues long. DNA of the CDR3: TGTGCCAGCAGTTACGGATGGAACACTGAAGCTTTCTTT. Encoded protein: CASSYGWNTEAFF.

This clonotype occurred a few times. The chain combines TRBV7-8 with TRBJ1-6; weak D call: TRBD1 (5 bases). Germline CDR1 reads SGHVS; CDR2 reads FQNEAQ. CDR3 length: 13 amino acids. The V gene lost 6 bases and the J gene lost 7 bases, with 10 bases spanning the gap. CDR3: CASRVGENSPLHF. The CDR3 region has the DNA TGTGCCAGCAGGGTGGGGGAAAATTCACCCCTCCACTTT.

The V call is TRBV6-6, the J call TRBJ2-3, with D possibly being TRBD2 (5 bases). Germline values: CDR1 MNHNY, CDR2 SVGAGI (reference sequence). CDR3 length: 16 residues. V gave up 6 bases and J gave up 1 base, with 17 bases separating them. The DNA of the CDR3 is TGTGCCAGCAGGGACCCCAGGAGGACCCGCACAGATACGCAGTATTTT. Residues: CASRDPRRTRTDTQYF.

The J gene is TRBJ2-5, the V gene TRBV18; a possible D gene is TRBD2 (6 bases). Trimming shortened V by 3 bases and J by 4 bases, and 18 bases separated the two germline ends. CDR1 and CDR2 (germline): KGHSH, LQKENI. The CDR3 is made up of 16 amino acids. CDR3: CASSPVEGKGRETQYF. The CDR3, as DNA: TGTGCCAGCTCACCTGTGGAGGGTAAAGGTCGAGAGACCCAGTACTTC.

This chain uses TRBV12-3 or TRBV12-4 with TRBJ2-7, with 9 bases lining up with TRBD1. V shed 5 bases, J shed 6 bases, and the junction held 11 bases outside the gene matches. The CDR3 spans 15 residues. CDR3 sequence: CASSLWDRDSLEQYF. In DNA form, the CDR3 reads TGTGCCAGCAGTCTTTGGGACAGGGACTCCCTCGAGCAGTACTTC.

This chain uses TRBV2 with TRBJ1-3; TRBD1 aligns across 8 bases. Losses at the gene ends were 7 bases for V and 0 bases for J; bases not matched to a gene: 14. The germline V gene encodes CDR1 SNHLY and CDR2 FYNNEI. The CDR3 loop spans 18 amino acids. CDR3 coding DNA: TGTGCCAGCATTTCAAAGACACCGGGACAGGACTCTGGAAACACCATATATTTT. Its translation: CASISKTPGQDSGNTIYF.

This clonotype appeared a single time. No conserved phenylalanine or tryptophan is present at the end of the CDR3, so a read error is the likely explanation. The V call is TRBV7-2, the J call TRBJ2-3; 12 nucleotides line up with TRBD2. Trimming took 5 bases from V and 2 from J; bases not matched to a gene: 11. The germline CDR1 and CDR2 sequences are SGHTA and FQGNSA. The CDR3 is 18 residues long. The CDR3 spells CASSQTRLAGEFTDTQYC. In DNA form, the CDR3 reads TGTGCCAGCAGCCAAACCAGACTAGCGGGAGAGTTCACAGATACGCAGTATTGT.